This T cell receptor (beta chain) was recovered during a study of blood T cell repertoires in COVID-19. The overall study: Italy, Spain and the United States were the sources of the convalescent and acute COVID-19 samples.

The CDR3 runs to 14 residues. Unmatched junction bases numbered 5, after V lost 4 bases and J lost 4 bases. CDR1 and CDR2 (germline): SGHNT, YYREEE (reference sequence). Produced via immunoSEQ multiplex PCR; TCRdb's table is partial and in-frame only. The table records some 100,000 clones, roughly 88% of them present only once. The chain recombines TRBV5-4 with TRBJ1-5; 7 nucleotides match TRBD1. The TCR originated in a woman in her sixties with acute or convalescent COVID-19. What was sequenced was peripheral blood. The chain's CDR3 is CASSAGGSNQPQHF. CDR3 bases: TGTGCCAGCAGCGCAGGGGGGAGTAATCAGCCCCAGCATTTT.